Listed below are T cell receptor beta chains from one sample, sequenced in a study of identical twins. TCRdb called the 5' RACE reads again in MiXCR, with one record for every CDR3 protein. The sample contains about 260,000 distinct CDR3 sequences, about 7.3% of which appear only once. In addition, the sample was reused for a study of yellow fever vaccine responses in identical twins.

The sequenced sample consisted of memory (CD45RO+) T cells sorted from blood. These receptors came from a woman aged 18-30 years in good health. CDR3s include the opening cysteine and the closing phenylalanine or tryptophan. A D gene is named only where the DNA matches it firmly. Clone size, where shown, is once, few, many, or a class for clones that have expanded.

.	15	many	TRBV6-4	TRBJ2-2	TGTGCCAGCAGCCGCGGGGATGGCTCGGCCGGGGAGCTGTTTTTT	CASSRGDGSAGELFF
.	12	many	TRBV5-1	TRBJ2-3	TGCGCCAGCAGCCCGGGGGAAGATACGCAGTATTTT	CASSPGEDTQYF
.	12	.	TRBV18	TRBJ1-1	TGTGCCAGCTCACTCTTGGTCGGTGAAGCTTTCTTT	CASSLLVGEAFF
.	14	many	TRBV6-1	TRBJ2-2	TGTGCCAGCAAACGGACAATCACGGGCGGGGAGCTGTTTTTT	CASKRTITGGELFF
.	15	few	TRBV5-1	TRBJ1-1	TGCGCCAGCAGCCCCGGCGTCGGTCTGAACACTGAAGCTTTCTTT	CASSPGVGLNTEAFF
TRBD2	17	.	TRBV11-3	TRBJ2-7	TGTGCCAGCAGCTTAGCCCCCACTAGCGGGAGCTCCTACGAGCAGTACTTC	CASSLAPTSGSSYEQYF
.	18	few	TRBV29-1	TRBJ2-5	TGCAGCGTTGATAGGAGCCTGGGGACTGACACGTACCAAGAGACCCAGTACTTC	CSVDRSLGTDTYQETQYF
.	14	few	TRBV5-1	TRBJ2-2	TGCGCCAGCAGCATTGGTCGAGGGGCCGGGGAGCTGTTTTTT	CASSIGRGAGELFF
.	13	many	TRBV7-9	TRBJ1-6	TGTGCCAGCGACCCTCAAAATAATTCACCCCTCCACTTT	CASDPQNNSPLHF
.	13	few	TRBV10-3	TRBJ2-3	TGTGCCATCAGGGGGGTGGGCACAGATACGCAGTATTTT	CAIRGVGTDTQYF
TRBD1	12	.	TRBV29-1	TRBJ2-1	TGCAGCGTACTTACAGGGGGCGATGAGCAGTTCTTC	CSVLTGGDEQFF
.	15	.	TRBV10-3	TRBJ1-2	TGTGCCATCAGTGAGTCGGATCAGGGGTTCTATGGCTACACCTTC	CAISESDQGFYGYTF
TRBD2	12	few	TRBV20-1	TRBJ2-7	TGCAGCGTGGGGCGGGGGAGGTACGAGCAGTACTTC	CSVGRGRYEQYF
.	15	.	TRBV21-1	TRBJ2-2	TGTGCCAGCAGGCTTTCAAAAGGGCTTCCCGGGGAGCTGTTTTTT	CASRLSKGLPGELFF
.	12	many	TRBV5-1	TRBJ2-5	TGCGCCAGCAGGTGGGCTGGTGAGACCCAGTACTTC	CASRWAGETQYF
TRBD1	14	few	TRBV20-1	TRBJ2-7	TGCAGTGCTGCCGGACAGGGCTTCTCCTACGAGCAGTACTTC	CSAAGQGFSYEQYF
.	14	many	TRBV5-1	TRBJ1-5	TGCGCCAGCAGCTTGGAAGGGCAAGGGCAGCCCCAGCATTTT	CASSLEGQGQPQHF
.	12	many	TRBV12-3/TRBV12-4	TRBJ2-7	TGTGCCAGCTCAAGGTTCCCCTACGAGCAGTACTTC	CASSRFPYEQYF
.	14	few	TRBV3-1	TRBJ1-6	TGTGCCAGCAGCCGGAAGGGGAGCAATTCACCCCTCCACTTT	CASSRKGSNSPLHF
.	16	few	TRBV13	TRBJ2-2	TGTGCCAGCAGCATTCGCCGGGGCCCGGTTCTCGGGGAGCTGTTTTTT	CASSIRRGPVLGELFF
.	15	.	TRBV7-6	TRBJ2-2	TGTGCCAGCAGCTTAAGCAACGCGAACACCGGGGAGCTGTTTTTT	CASSLSNANTGELFF
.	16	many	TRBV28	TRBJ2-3	TGTGCCAGCATTCCCCCCTCGGGGCCGATAACAGATACGCAGTATTTT	CASIPPSGPITDTQYF
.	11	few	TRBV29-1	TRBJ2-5	TGCAGCGTTGCCTTAGAAGAGACCCAGTACTTC	CSVALEETQYF
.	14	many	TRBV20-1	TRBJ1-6	TGCAGTGCAAAAGTTCCCAGGGATAATTCACCCCTCCACTTT	CSAKVPRDNSPLHF
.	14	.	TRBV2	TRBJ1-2	TGTGCCAGCAGAACACTTCGGGTTGACTATGGCTACACCTTC	CASRTLRVDYGYTF
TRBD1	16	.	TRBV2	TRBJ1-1	TGTGCCAGCAGTGAGCGACAGGGGCCACGGTCTACTGAAGCTTTCTTT	CASSERQGPRSTEAFF
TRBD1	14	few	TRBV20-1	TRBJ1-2	TGCAGTGCTAGGTGGACAGGGAAGATTTATGGCTACACCTTC	CSARWTGKIYGYTF
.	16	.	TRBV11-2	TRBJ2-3	TGTGCCAGCAGCTTATACCCCGGGACTGGCACAGATACGCAGTATTTT	CASSLYPGTGTDTQYF
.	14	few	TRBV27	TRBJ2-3	TGTGCCAGCAGCTCGGGTCGGTACACAGATACGCAGTATTTT	CASSSGRYTDTQYF
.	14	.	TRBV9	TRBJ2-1	TGTGCCAGCAGCGCCCATGTCCGATACAATGAGCAGTTCTTC	CASSAHVRYNEQFF
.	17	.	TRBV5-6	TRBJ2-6	TGTGCCAGCAGCTGGGCTGACAGGCTCTCTGGGGCCAACGTCCTGACTTTC	CASSWADRLSGANVLTF
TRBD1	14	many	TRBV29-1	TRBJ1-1	TGCAGCGTTGCCACAGCAGGGGGCAACACTGAAGCTTTCTTT	CSVATAGGNTEAFF
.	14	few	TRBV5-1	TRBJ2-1	TGCGCCAGCAGCTTGGCCTTAGGGTACAATGAGCAGTTCTTC	CASSLALGYNEQFF
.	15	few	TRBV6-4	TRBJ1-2	TGTGCCAGCAGGGTTTATCGGGGAGAACGGTATGGCTACACCTTC	CASRVYRGERYGYTF
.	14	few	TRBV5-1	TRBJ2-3	TGCGCCAGCAGCTTGGTGACCAGCCCAGATACGCAGTATTTT	CASSLVTSPDTQYF
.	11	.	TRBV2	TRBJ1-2	TGTGCCAGCAGTGAATTCTATGGCTACACCTTC	CASSEFYGYTF
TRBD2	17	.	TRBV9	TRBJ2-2	TGTGCCAGCAGCGCCCTAGCGGGAGGGAGCGGCACCGGGGAGCTGTTTTTT	CASSALAGGSGTGELFF
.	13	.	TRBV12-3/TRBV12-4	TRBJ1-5	TGTGCCAGCAGGGGGACGTCAGAACAGCCCCAGCATTTT	CASRGTSEQPQHF
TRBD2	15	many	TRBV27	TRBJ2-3	TGTGCCAGCAGTGCCACTAGCGGCCTCACAGATACGCAGTATTTT	CASSATSGLTDTQYF
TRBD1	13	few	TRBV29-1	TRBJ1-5	TGCAGCGTTGCTGGGACAGACAATCAGCCCCAGCATTTT	CSVAGTDNQPQHF
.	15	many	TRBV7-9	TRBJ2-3	TGTGCCAGCAGCACCCAGAGGCAATCACTCGATACGCAGTATTTT	CASSTQRQSLDTQYF
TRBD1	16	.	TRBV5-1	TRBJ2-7	TGCGCCAGCAGCGCCTCCCTGGGGACAGGGGGGGGTGAGCAGTACTTC	CASSASLGTGGGEQYF
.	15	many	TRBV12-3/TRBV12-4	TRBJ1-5	TGTGCCAGCAGTTTAGGGGGTGAGGGCAATCAGCCCCAGCATTTT	CASSLGGEGNQPQHF
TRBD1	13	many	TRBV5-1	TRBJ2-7	TGCGCCAGCAGCCAGGGGACAGCCTACGAGCAGTACTTC	CASSQGTAYEQYF
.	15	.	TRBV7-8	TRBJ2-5	TGTGCCAGCAGCTTAGTTACCCACAGATTAGAGACCCAGTACTTC	CASSLVTHRLETQYF
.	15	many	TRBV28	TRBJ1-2	TGTGCCAGCAGTCCTTCTGGGGGGGGCCCCTATGGCTACACCTTC	CASSPSGGGPYGYTF
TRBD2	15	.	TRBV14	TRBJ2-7	TGTGCCAGCAGCCAAGAGCGGGTACGGACTAGGGAGCAGTACTTC	CASSQERVRTREQYF
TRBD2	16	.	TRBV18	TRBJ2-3	TGTGCCAGCTCACCACCCCTAGGACTAGCGGCAGATACGCAGTATTTT	CASSPPLGLAADTQYF
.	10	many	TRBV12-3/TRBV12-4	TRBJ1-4	TGTGCCAGCGGTGGGAAGAAACTGTTTTTT	CASGGKKLFF
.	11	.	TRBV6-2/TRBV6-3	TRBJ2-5	TGTGCCAGCAGTTACGAGGAGACCCAGTACTTC	CASSYEETQYF
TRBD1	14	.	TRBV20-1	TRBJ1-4	TGCAGTGCCCCCCCTACAGGGGGCGGGGAAAAACTGTTTTTT	CSAPPTGGGEKLFF
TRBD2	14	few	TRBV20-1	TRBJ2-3	TGCAGTGCCATAAGACTAGCGGGAATAGATACGCAGTATTTT	CSAIRLAGIDTQYF
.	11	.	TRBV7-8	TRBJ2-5	TGTGCCAGCAGCTCCCGGGGGACCCAGTACTTC	CASSSRGTQYF
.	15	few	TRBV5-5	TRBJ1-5	TGTGCCAGCAGCTGGGGCCGGGTTAGCAATCAGCCCCAGCATTTT	CASSWGRVSNQPQHF
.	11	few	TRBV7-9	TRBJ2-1	TGTGCCAGCAGCCCACAGGCCTCCCAGTTCTTC	CASSPQASQFF
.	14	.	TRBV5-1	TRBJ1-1	TGCGCCAGCAGCTTGACAGGGAGGTCGACTGAAGCTTTCTTT	CASSLTGRSTEAFF
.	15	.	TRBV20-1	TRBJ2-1	TGCAGTGCCAGATCACCGAGGGACAAAAACAATGAGCAGTTCTTC	CSARSPRDKNNEQFF
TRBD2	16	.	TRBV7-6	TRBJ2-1	TGTGCCGGCAGCTTGGCGTCTAGCGGGGGGTACAATGAGCAGTTCTTC	CAGSLASSGGYNEQFF